The T cell receptor (beta chain) described here comes from a study of blood T cell repertoires in COVID-19. Study in general: PBMCs, B-cell-depleted T cells, or T cells provided the cDNA or gDNA that made up the material.

The Seattle site enrolled patients during active infection and followed them longitudinally. This CDR3 is 13 amino acids long. CDR1 is SQVTM, CDR2 ANQGSEA, per germline. The V segment lost 0 bases and the J segment 4 bases; nucleotides outside the gene matches: 0. Clones were sequenced by immunoSEQ multiplex PCR, and TCRdb holds only the in-frame ones, with some missing. This sample has about 88,000 clones, with 90% found just once. Sequenced input: peripheral blood. The TCR was taken from a man aged 18 to 30 with COVID-19, enrolled during active disease. This chain links TRBV29-1 with TRBJ2-3; 8 bases agree with TRBD2. The chain's CDR3 is CSVEEREADTQYF. The DNA for the CDR3 is TGCAGCGTTGAAGAGCGGGAGGCAGATACGCAGTATTTT.